The clone carrying this TCR beta chain was seen more than once but under ten times. This entry belongs to a study of blood T cells in healthy people across ages. Combining a sample-barcoded 5' primer with a J-beta primer mix, a second PCR ran for roughly 7 to 12 cycles. TCRdb used MiXCR to reprocess the 5' RACE reads, holding one entry per CDR3 protein. The sample yields 1.5 million to 2 million distinct CDR3 sequences, roughly 30% seen once. The CDR3 is 16 residues long. V was shortened by 3 bases and J by 0 bases, with 13 bases between the two germline ends. Germline CDR1 reads LGHDT; CDR2 reads YNNKEL (reference sequence).

This sequence was found in a woman in her 30s in good health. The sample consisted of blood. The rearrangement links TRBV3-1 to TRBJ2-3; D is unclear. The CDR3 DNA follows: TGTGCCAGCAGCCACCGGAATCCTTATAGCACAGATACGCAGTATTTT. This sequence encodes CASSHRNPYSTDTQYF.